This TCR beta chain was captured in a study of blood T cell repertoires in COVID-19. The CDR3 sequence is 13 residues long. V gave up 8 bases and J gave up 8 bases, with 13 bases separating them. Germline values: CDR1 ENHRY, CDR2 SYGVKD. Authors' methods: How many nucleated cells were present was estimated from reference gene primer amplification. Sequencing used immunoSEQ multiplex PCR; TCRdb keeps in-frame clones, though not all of them. That table is the source of V, J and clone size, and D and trimming were worked out from the DNA. Counted here are just over 60,000 clones, approximately 79% occurring once; the ten biggest clones make up about a fifth.

The chain couples TRBV10-3 to TRBJ1-6; D uncertain. The sequencing sample was made of peripheral blood. This TCR came from an elderly woman with active or convalescent COVID-19. CDR3 sequence: CAIGKDWDSPLHF. CDR3 nucleotides: TGTGCCATCGGGAAGGACTGGGATTCACCCCTCCACTTT.